This T cell receptor beta chain was observed in a study of tumor-infiltrating lymphocytes in primary liver carcinoma. Study background: Donors had hepatocellular carcinoma or combined HCC and intrahepatic cholangiocarcinoma. Stage T1-T3 N0M0 tumors spanned about 4.2 to 10 cm.

The template, approximately 500 ng total RNA, yielded TCR beta cDNA made with a constant-region primer. Library construction for TCR beta comprised three nested multiplex PCR rounds performed with slightly modified ARM-PCR. Researchers ran the first two PCR rounds for approximately 10 cycles each with TRBV1-TRBV30 forward primers and a C-beta reverse primer. Via MiXCR, TCRdb re-called the multiplex PCR reads, giving one row per CDR3 protein. This table holds about 200,000 distinct CDR3 sequences, almost 65% found once. This clonotype was recorded at least ten times. V was pared by 4 bases and J by 4 bases, with 11 bases of the junction left unmatched. This CDR3 is built from 16 residues. Per the germline V gene, CDR1 is SQVTM and CDR2 is ANQGSEA. Extraction also yielded germline DNA, while blood RNA was obtained from unsorted whole blood. None of the patients had received treatment, and all had chronic HBV infection. Collected before surgery were roughly 3.9 milliliters of peripheral blood.

The V call is TRBV29-1, the J call TRBJ2-5; 11 bases align to TRBD2. The clonotype comes from a woman aged 60-70 years with primary liver carcinoma and hepatitis B virus infection. Specimen: peripheral blood. The CDR3: CSVAGVAGGPRETQYF. In DNA form, the CDR3 reads TGCAGCGTTGCTGGGGTAGCGGGAGGGCCGAGAGAGACCCAGTACTTC. Combining the CDR3 with reference TRBV29-1 and TRBJ2-5 gives the whole variable domain SAVISQKPSRDICQRGTSLTIQCQVDSQVTMMFWYRQQPGQSLTLIATANQGSEATYESGFVIDKFPISRPNLTFSTLTVSNMSPEDSSIYLCSVAGVAGGPRETQYFGPGTRLLVL.